This T cell receptor (beta chain) derives from a study of glioma-infiltrating T cells. Amplification of TCR alpha and beta CDR3 regions from RNA used iRepertoire nested multiplex PCR. Tissue mRNA or PBMC total RNA, 100-400 ng, went into one-step reverse transcription and amplification. TCRdb independently ran MiXCR on the multiplex PCR reads; one entry per CDR3 protein. The table records more than 350,000 distinct CDR3 sequences, around 45% of them present only once. The CDR3 covers 14 residues. The germline V gene has CDR1 MNHEY and CDR2 SVGAGI. Trimming left V 9 bases short and J 2 bases short, with 17 bases between.

This clonotype originated in a human donor with low-grade glioma or glioblastoma, undergoing nonglioma brain surgery, or in good health (not recorded which). V and J are TRBV6-5 and TRBJ2-7; D is unresolved. Sequencing input: glioma tissue, nonneoplastic brain tissue, or PBMCs (not recorded which). CDR3 region: CARTPGFYAYEQYF. In nucleotides, the CDR3 is TGTGCCAGAACTCCGGGTTTTTACGCCTACGAGCAGTACTTC.